One TCR beta chain is described in this entry. The sample originates from a study of blood T cell repertoires in COVID-19. About the study: Acute and convalescent COVID-19 specimens originated in the United States, Italy and Spain.

Only in-frame clones appear in the TCRdb table, and some are missing; sequencing was by immunoSEQ multiplex PCR. Of around 330,000 clones in the sample, approximately 88% were seen once. The V end was cut by 5 bases, the J end by 3 bases, with 20 bases between. The CDR3 has 16 residues. CDR1 and CDR2 (germline): SQVTM, ANQGSEA. This receptor was identified in a man aged 60 to 69 who had recovered from COVID-19. The sample comprised PBMCs or T cells enriched from blood (not recorded which). The V and J genes are TRBV29-1 and TRBJ2-1, with D possibly matching TRBD1 (6 bases). The CDR3 coding sequence is TGCAGCGTTACGGAACCGGGACACCAAATCTACAATGAGCAGTTCTTC. It is translated as CSVTEPGHQIYNEQFF.